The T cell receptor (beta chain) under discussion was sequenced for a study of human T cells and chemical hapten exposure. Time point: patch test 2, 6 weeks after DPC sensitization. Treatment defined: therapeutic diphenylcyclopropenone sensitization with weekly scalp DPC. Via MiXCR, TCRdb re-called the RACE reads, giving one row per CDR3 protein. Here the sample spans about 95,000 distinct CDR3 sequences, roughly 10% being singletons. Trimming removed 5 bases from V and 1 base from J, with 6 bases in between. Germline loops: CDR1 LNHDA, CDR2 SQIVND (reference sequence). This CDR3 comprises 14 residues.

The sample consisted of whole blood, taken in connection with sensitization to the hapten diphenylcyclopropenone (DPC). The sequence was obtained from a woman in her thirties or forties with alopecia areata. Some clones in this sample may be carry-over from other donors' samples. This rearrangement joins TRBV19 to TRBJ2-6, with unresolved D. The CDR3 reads CASSAPSGANVLTF. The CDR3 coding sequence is TGTGCCAGTAGTGCCCCGTCTGGGGCCAACGTCCTGACTTTC.